One sample yielded the 15 T cell receptor beta chains listed below, sequenced in a study of T-cell memory formation after mild COVID-19. MiXCR was run by TCRdb on the 5' RACE reads, yielding one entry per CDR3 protein. The sample shows under 35,000 distinct CDR3 sequences, 15% to 20% of them seen only once. Sequences were obtained from PBMCs or a T cell subset sorted from them (not recorded which). These receptors all come from an adult who had mild COVID-19 (a few samples of this study predate the infection). Cell type and time point are not known.

This clonotype was seen a handful of times. V usage is TRBV5-6 and J usage is TRBJ2-1, with 9 positions matching TRBD2. In germline, CDR1 is SGHDT, CDR2 YYEEEE. This CDR3 is built from 16 residues. After removal of 0 bases from V and 7 bases from J, the junction contained 8 bases not matched to a gene. The CDR3, as DNA: TGTGCCAGCAGCTTGGCCTTGGCTAGCGGGACAAATGAGCAGTTCTTC. It is translated as CASSLALASGTNEQFF.

This chain links TRBV14 with TRBJ2-7, with TRBD2 identical over 7 bases. The germline V gene has CDR1 SGHDN and CDR2 FVKESK. The CDR3 contains 17 residues. The J segment lost 2 bases and the V segment lost 0 bases, leaving 10 bases of the junction unmatched. CDR3 sequence reads: CASSQDPRAGITYEQYF. DNA for the CDR3: TGTGCCAGCAGCCAAGATCCGAGAGCGGGGATTACCTACGAGCAGTACTTC.

This clonotype came up many times. The chain uses TRBV14 and TRBJ1-6; D perhaps matches TRBD1 (5 bases). The CDR3 length is 16 residues. The germline V and J ends were trimmed by 4 bases and 8 bases, with 18 bases remaining between them. CDR1 and CDR2 (germline): SGHDN, FVKESK. CDR3 in DNA: TGTGCCAGCAGCCGAGCGGGGGGTAATAAGGATTCACCCCTCCACTTT. Protein product: CASSRAGGNKDSPLHF.

Many counts were recorded for this clonotype. The chain recombines TRBV12-3 or TRBV12-4 with TRBJ2-3, with a possible D match to TRBD2 (5 bases). The CDR3 spans 16 residues. V dropped 0 bases and J dropped 4 bases, with 14 bases sitting between them. Here the CDR3 reads CASSLAHGGGADTQYF. The CDR3 nucleotides are TGTGCCAGCAGTTTAGCGCACGGCGGAGGTGCAGATACGCAGTATTTT.

This clonotype was recorded a few times. The chain has TRBV6-5 and TRBJ2-7; TRBD1 aligns across 7 bases. Germline CDR1 MNHEY, CDR2 SVGAGI. CDR3 length: 15 residues. V shed 6 bases, J shed 2 bases, and the junction held 10 bases outside the gene matches. The chain's CDR3 is CASSFTDRPPYEQYF. The CDR3 bases are TGTGCCAGCAGCTTCACGGACAGGCCTCCCTACGAGCAGTACTTC.

The sample holds many counts of this clonotype. The chain links TRBV2 to TRBJ1-4; D gene unclear. Trimming took 5 bases from V and 4 from J, leaving 17 bases between them. Germline lookup yields CDR1 SNHLY and CDR2 FYNNEI. CDR3 length equals 16 residues. This chain's CDR3 is CASSLRFWASNEKLFF. The CDR3 region has the DNA TGTGCCAGCAGTCTCAGGTTCTGGGCCAGTAATGAAAAACTGTTTTTT.

This clonotype is deemed medium-sized. The chain links TRBV6-2 or TRBV6-3 to TRBJ2-7; D call uncertain. Trimming left V 6 bases short and J 3 bases short, with 9 bases between. Germline CDR1 is MNHEY and CDR2 is SVGEGT. The CDR3 spans 12 residues. This CDR3 is CASRHQDYEQYF. The CDR3 region has the DNA TGTGCCAGCAGGCACCAGGACTACGAGCAGTACTTC.

In its sample, this clonotype was seen a few times. The chain links TRBV30 to TRBJ1-6, with D perhaps TRBD1 (6 bases). Trimming took off 4 bases at V and 3 bases at J, with 13 bases between the two ends. The CDR3 totals 15 residues. Germline CDR1 GTSNPN, CDR2 SVGIG (reference sequence). The CDR3 DNA sequence: TGTGCCTGGAAGTCGGGGGGCGACTATAATTCACCCCTCCACTTT. Its translation: CAWKSGGDYNSPLHF.

At least ten counts were recorded for this clonotype. The rearrangement links TRBV4-3 to TRBJ2-3; maybe TRBD2 (6 bases). Per the germline V gene, CDR1 is LGHNA and CDR2 is YSLEER. The CDR3 covers 18 residues. V gave up 3 bases and J gave up 0 bases, with 19 bases separating them. DNA for the CDR3: TGCGCCAGCAGCCAGGACCTTCCCCGCGGGGACAGCACAGATACGCAGTATTTT. Amino acids: CASSQDLPRGDSTDTQYF.

This clonotype has ten or more counts. This chain connects TRBV3-1 to TRBJ2-3; D not certain. V lost 0 bases and J lost 3, with 7 bases in between. CDR1 is LGHDT, CDR2 YNNKEL, per germline (reference sequence). The CDR3 contains 14 residues. This chain's CDR3 is CASSQDWRTDTQYF. CDR3 sequence (DNA): TGTGCCAGCAGCCAAGATTGGAGAACAGATACGCAGTATTTT.

This sequence joins TRBV5-1 and TRBJ1-2, with D uncertain. The length of the CDR3 is 17 residues. V was pared by 4 bases and J by 4 bases, with 23 bases between. Germline values: CDR1 SGHRS, CDR2 YFSETQ. CDR3 sequence reads: CASSPGLSRAVGYGYTF. CDR3 sequence (DNA): TGCGCCAGCAGCCCGGGCCTCAGTCGGGCCGTGGGCTATGGCTACACCTTC.

This clonotype was seen only a few times. The V call is TRBV5-6, the J call TRBJ2-4; D might be TRBD1 (5 bases). The CDR3 spans 15 residues. V was pared by 0 bases and J by 6 bases, with 13 bases between. Germline-derived CDR1 and CDR2 are SGHDT and YYEEEE. In DNA, the CDR3 is TGTGCCAGCAGCTTGGCCGATGGGGCGAGAAACATTCAGTACTTC. Protein product: CASSLADGARNIQYF. Drawing the rest from reference TRBV5-6 and TRBJ2-4, the complete variable domain is DAGVTQSPTHLIKTRGQQVTLRCSPKSGHDTVSWYQQALGQGPQFIFQYYEEEERQRGNFPDRFSGHQFPNYSSELNVNALLLGDSALYLCASSLADGARNIQYFGAGTRLSVL.

This clonotype has just a few counts. The chain links TRBV28 to TRBJ2-2; D is unresolved. Germline CDR1 MDHEN, CDR2 SYDVKM. The CDR3 is 14 amino acids. Trimming removed 7 bases at V and 0 bases at J, with 9 bases between. CDR3 sequence (DNA): TGTGCCAGCACGGGCAGATCGAACACCGGGGAGCTGTTTTTT. It codes for CASTGRSNTGELFF.

This clonotype was observed at least ten times. The rearrangement joins TRBV6-1 to TRBJ2-1; 10 nucleotides match TRBD2. Trimming at V came to 3 bases and at J to 16 bases, leaving 12 bases not matched to a gene. The CDR3 sequence is 14 residues long. Germline assignment: CDR1 MNHNS and CDR2 SASEGT. The CDR3 sequence is CASSEGLAYPFGFF. Here the CDR3 DNA reads TGTGCCAGCAGTGAGGGACTAGCGTATCCCTTTGGATTCTTC.

The V gene is TRBV9, the J gene TRBJ1-5, with D perhaps matching TRBD1 (5 bases). CDR3 length: 14 amino acids. Germline V gene lookup returns CDR1 SGDLS and CDR2 YYNGEE. V dropped 0 bases and J dropped 6 bases, with 10 bases sitting between them. The CDR3 protein is CASSVGGAGQPQHF. The CDR3 DNA follows: TGTGCCAGCAGCGTAGGGGGCGCAGGTCAGCCCCAGCATTTT.